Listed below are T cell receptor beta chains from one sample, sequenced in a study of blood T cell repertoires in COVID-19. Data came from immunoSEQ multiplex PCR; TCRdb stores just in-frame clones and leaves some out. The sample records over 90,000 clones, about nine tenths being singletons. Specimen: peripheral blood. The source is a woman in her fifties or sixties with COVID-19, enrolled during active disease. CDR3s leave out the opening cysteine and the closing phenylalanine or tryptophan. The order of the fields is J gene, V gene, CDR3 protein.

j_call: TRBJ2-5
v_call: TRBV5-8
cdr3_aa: ASSWGLAGVQETQY

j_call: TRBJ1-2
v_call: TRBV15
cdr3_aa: ATSREPAQRRARGYT

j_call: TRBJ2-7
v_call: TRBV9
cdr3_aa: ASSVAGAGASNEQY

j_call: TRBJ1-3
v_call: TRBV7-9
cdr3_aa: ASSSLTGEGSPGNTIY

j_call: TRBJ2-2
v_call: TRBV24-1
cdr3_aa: ATSHRLAGNTGELF

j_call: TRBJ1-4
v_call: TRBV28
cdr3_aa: ASTTPGRGPEKLF

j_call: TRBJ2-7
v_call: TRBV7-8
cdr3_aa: ASSLVIPGGSYEQY

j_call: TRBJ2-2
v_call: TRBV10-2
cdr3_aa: AARGGTANTGELF

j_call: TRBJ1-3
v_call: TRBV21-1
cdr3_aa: ASSTHRSGAGNTIY

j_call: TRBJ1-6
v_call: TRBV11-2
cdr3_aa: ASSLILSTGADSPLH

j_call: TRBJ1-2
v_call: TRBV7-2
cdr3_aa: ASSSSKTGLKGYT

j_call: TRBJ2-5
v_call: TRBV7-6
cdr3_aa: ASSPPGLIQETQY

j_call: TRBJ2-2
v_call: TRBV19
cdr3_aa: ASSSRDKNTGELF

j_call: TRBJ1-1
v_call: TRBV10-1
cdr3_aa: ASSVESYTEAF

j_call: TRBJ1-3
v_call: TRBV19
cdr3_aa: ASSIVGAGNTIY

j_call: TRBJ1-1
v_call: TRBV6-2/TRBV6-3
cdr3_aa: ASSYSRTEAF

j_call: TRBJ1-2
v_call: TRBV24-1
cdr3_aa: ATSEYGLAPYGYT

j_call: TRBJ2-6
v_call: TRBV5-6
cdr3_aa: ASGLDDYSGANVLT

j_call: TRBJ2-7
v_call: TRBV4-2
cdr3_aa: ASSQELNWSPYEQY

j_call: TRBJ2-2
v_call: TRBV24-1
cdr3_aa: ATSDLGQGITGELF

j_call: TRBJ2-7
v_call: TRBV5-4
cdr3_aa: ASSLFAQGGVEQY

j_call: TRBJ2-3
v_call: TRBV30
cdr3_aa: AWSGTGEKTDTQY

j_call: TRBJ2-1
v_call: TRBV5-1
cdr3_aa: ASSSLAGGHYNEQF

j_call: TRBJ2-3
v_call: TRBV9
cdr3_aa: ASSVAEDTQY

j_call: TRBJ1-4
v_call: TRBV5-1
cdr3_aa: ASSRAGGSREKLF

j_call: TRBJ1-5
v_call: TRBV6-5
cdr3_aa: ASSGLGGRYQPQH

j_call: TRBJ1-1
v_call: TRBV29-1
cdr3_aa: SVDRYTEAF

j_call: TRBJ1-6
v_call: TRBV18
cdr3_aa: ASSPGTGGSPLH

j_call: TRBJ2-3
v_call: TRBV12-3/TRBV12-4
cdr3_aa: ASSNGTQY

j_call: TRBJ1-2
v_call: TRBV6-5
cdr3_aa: ASSYGQGEYGYT

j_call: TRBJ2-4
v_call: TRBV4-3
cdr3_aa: ASSQSWGGIGEAKNIQY

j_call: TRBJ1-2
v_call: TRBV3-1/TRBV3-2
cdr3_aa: ASSLGANGYT

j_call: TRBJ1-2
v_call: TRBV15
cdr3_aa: ATSPSRQGKGYT

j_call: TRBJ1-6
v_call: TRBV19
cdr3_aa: ASSFAGGGNSPLH

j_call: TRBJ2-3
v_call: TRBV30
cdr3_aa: AWSAGLSGTDTQY

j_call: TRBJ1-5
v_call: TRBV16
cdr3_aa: ASSQRGYGNQPQH

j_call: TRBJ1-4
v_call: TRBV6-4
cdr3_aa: ASSVGLDRGDEKLF

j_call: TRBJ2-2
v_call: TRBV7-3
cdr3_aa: ASSLTRASSGELF

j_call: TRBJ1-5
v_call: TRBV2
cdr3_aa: ASSGGVSSNQPQH

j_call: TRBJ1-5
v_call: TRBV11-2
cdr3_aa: ASSLYSNQPQH

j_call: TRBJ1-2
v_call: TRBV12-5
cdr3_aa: ASGPFSGTGGSGYT

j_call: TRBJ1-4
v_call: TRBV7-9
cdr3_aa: ASSPQGANEKLF

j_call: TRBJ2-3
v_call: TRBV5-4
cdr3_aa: ASSLDLSGRGTDTQY

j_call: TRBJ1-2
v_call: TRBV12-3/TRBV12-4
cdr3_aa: ASTRDSTYGYT

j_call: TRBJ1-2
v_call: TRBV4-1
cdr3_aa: ASSPRTGGDYGYT

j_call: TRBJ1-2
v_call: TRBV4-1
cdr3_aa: ASSQDRWTGEGYT

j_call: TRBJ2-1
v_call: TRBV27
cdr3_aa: ASSYGQGGNEQF

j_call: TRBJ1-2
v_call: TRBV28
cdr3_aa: ASRPAIDRYYGYT

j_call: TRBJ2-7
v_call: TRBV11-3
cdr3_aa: ASSRPGSSSYEQY

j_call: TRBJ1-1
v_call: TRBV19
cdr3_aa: ASSKQGAFEAF

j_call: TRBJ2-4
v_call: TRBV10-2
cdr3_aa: ASSEQGRVQY

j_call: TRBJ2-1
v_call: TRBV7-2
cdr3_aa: ASSSRGLAGGWTYNEQF

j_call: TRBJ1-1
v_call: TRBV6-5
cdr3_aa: ASSPRQGGTTEAF

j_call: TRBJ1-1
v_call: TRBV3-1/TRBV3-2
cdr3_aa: ASSQVGGEAF

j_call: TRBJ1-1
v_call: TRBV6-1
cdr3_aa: ASSEDWAWDTEAF